The rows below give T cell receptor beta chains drawn from one sample of a study of CD8+CD57+ T cells in acquired aplastic anemia. TCRdb redid the calling of the reads with MiXCR, one entry per CDR3 protein. This sample carries fewer than 200,000 distinct CDR3 sequences, around half of them seen once, and the ten largest clones take more than 0.85%. Input material: sorted CD4+, CD8+, or CD8+CD57+ T cells (not recorded which) from PBMCs. Receptors were obtained from a human donor with aplastic anemia. The CDR3 runs from the conserved cysteine through the conserved F or W. A D gene is named only where the DNA matches it firmly. The listing skips clone size in some rows; elsewhere it reads once, few, many or a size class.

size	V	length	J	D	DNA	CDR3
NA	TRBV9	13	TRBJ2-5	NA	TGTGCCAGCAGCGTAGCGCGGGGAGAGACCCAGTACTTC	CASSVARGETQYF
NA	TRBV24-1	17	TRBJ2-3	NA	TGTGCCACCAGTGATAACGCAGGGGGCGCGGGAGCAGATACGCAGTATTTT	CATSDNAGGAGADTQYF
NA	TRBV27	16	TRBJ2-3	TRBD2	TGTGCCAGCAGTCCCCGGTGGCTAGCGGGGCCAGATACGCAGTATTTT	CASSPRWLAGPDTQYF
many	TRBV11-3	15	TRBJ2-7	TRBD2	TGTGCCAGCAGCTTAGAGCGGGGGGGGGGCTACGAGCAGTACTTC	CASSLERGGGYEQYF
many	TRBV4-2	15	TRBJ2-7	TRBD1	TGTGCCAGCAGCCAAAGGGACAGGGGATCCTACGAGCAGTACTTC	CASSQRDRGSYEQYF
many	TRBV7-3	16	TRBJ1-4	NA	TGTGCCAGCAGCTTAATCGGCAGCCCTATTAATGAAAAACTGTTTTTT	CASSLIGSPINEKLFF
NA	TRBV5-5	14	TRBJ1-3	NA	TGTGCCAGCAGCTTGGAGGTTCGGGGAAACACCATATATTTT	CASSLEVRGNTIYF
NA	TRBV25-1	16	TRBJ2-1	NA	TGTGCCAGCAGTTATGAGGGTGGGATATCTGCGGATGAGCAGTTCTTC	CASSYEGGISADEQFF
NA	TRBV29-1	15	TRBJ1-1	NA	TGCAGCGTTTTGGGGGAGGAGGGTTTTAGGACTGAAGCTTTCTTT	CSVLGEEGFRTEAFF
many	TRBV7-8	12	TRBJ1-5	NA	TGTGCCAGCAGCCGGCAAAATCAGCCCCAGCATTTT	CASSRQNQPQHF
NA	TRBV10-3	14	TRBJ1-1	NA	TGTGCCATCAGTGATGGGACGGGAAACACTGAAGCTTTCTTT	CAISDGTGNTEAFF
many	TRBV12-5	14	TRBJ1-1	NA	TGTGCTAGTGGTTTGGGACAAACGAACACTGAAGCTTTCTTT	CASGLGQTNTEAFF
NA	TRBV7-3	13	TRBJ2-3	NA	TGTGCCAGCAGCCCTCCCGTCACAGATACGCAGTATTTT	CASSPPVTDTQYF
once	TRBV14	16	TRBJ2-3	NA	TGTGCCAGCAGCCAAGATCTCGCAGTAGGCACAGATACGCAGTATTTT	CASSQDLAVGTDTQYF
NA	TRBV20-1	14	TRBJ1-5	NA	TGCAGTGCTCGGACACCAGGTAGCAATCAGCCCCAGCATTTT	CSARTPGSNQPQHF
NA	TRBV24-1	16	TRBJ2-1	NA	TGTGCCACCAGTGATCCCCTCCGAAGCTCCTACAATGAGCAGTTCTTC	CATSDPLRSSYNEQFF
few	TRBV7-8	14	TRBJ1-2	NA	TGTGCCAGCAGCTTAGGGGAAGCGACAGATGGCTACACCTTC	CASSLGEATDGYTF
many	TRBV19	14	TRBJ1-5	NA	TGTGCCAGTAGTATGTACAGTGGCAATCAGCCCCAGCATTTT	CASSMYSGNQPQHF
NA	TRBV10-1	14	TRBJ1-3	NA	TGCGCCAGCAAATCCGGGACAACTGGAAGCACCATATATTTT	CASKSGTTGSTIYF
NA	TRBV2	12	TRBJ2-7	NA	TGTGCCAGCAGTGACAACGGCTACGAGCAGTACTTC	CASSDNGYEQYF
few	TRBV29-1	13	TRBJ1-1	NA	TGCAGCGTTGAAATGCCGGAAGAGGCTGAAGCTTTCTTT	CSVEMPEEAEAFF
NA	TRBV7-9	15	TRBJ1-5	TRBD1	TGTGCCAGCAGCTTAGGACAGGGGACCTATCAGCCCCAGCATTTT	CASSLGQGTYQPQHF
many	TRBV10-3	15	TRBJ2-3	NA	TGTGCCAGCAGTGAGGGTCAGGGCCGCACAGATACGCAGTATTTT	CASSEGQGRTDTQYF
NA	TRBV7-6	15	TRBJ1-3	NA	TGTGCCAGCAGCTCACACAGGGACTCTGGAAACACCATATATTTT	CASSSHRDSGNTIYF
few	TRBV2	13	TRBJ2-3	NA	TGTGCCAGCAGTGGCCTCGGGGCAGATACGCAGTATTTT	CASSGLGADTQYF
many	TRBV9	18	TRBJ2-3	TRBD2	TGTGCCAGCAGCGTAGGGCGGACTAGCGGGGGGGTCACAGATACGCAGTATTTT	CASSVGRTSGGVTDTQYF
NA	TRBV10-3	14	TRBJ1-1	TRBD1	TGTGCCAGCAGAGCCAGGGGGCACGGCACTGAAGCTTTCTTT	CASRARGHGTEAFF
once	TRBV5-5	16	TRBJ2-5	TRBD1	TGTGCCAGCAGCTCGACTACAGGGGGCGGCCAAGAGACCCAGTACTTC	CASSSTTGGGQETQYF
NA	TRBV10-3	13	TRBJ1-1	NA	TGTGCCAGCAGTGACAAAATGAACACTGAAGCTTTCTTT	CASSDKMNTEAFF
many	TRBV5-5	14	TRBJ2-5	NA	TGTGCCAGCACCACTTTTGAGACAGTCGAGACCCAGTACTTC	CASTTFETVETQYF
NA	TRBV7-2	15	TRBJ2-7	NA	TGTGCCAGCAGCTCTCGGGGTCAGGACTCCTACGAGCAGTACTTC	CASSSRGQDSYEQYF
NA	TRBV7-7	14	TRBJ2-7	TRBD1	TGTGCCAGCAGCTTGGGACAGGGGTCGGACGAGCAGTACTTT	CASSLGQGSDEQYF
few	TRBV2	14	TRBJ1-6	TRBD1	TGTGCCAGCAGCCGACAGGGGTTTAATTCACCCCTCCACTTT	CASSRQGFNSPLHF
few	TRBV29-1	13	TRBJ2-1	NA	TGCAGCACTCGACAGGGCGGGGGCGATGAGCAGTTCTTC	CSTRQGGGDEQFF
NA	TRBV7-7	16	TRBJ2-1	NA	TGTGCCAGCAGCTTAGGAGGGGGGGTAAAGACCGATGAGCAGTTCTTC	CASSLGGGVKTDEQFF
many	TRBV7-3	14	TRBJ1-2	NA	TGTGCCAGCAGCTTAAACGCCAAAAACTATGGCTACACCTTC	CASSLNAKNYGYTF
many	TRBV9	15	TRBJ1-1	NA	TGTGCCAGCAGCGTAGCTGGGGGAGTGGGCACTGAAGCTTTCTTT	CASSVAGGVGTEAFF
once	TRBV24-1	14	TRBJ2-1	NA	TGTGCCACCAGTGATTTGACAGATTACAATGAGCAGTTCTTC	CATSDLTDYNEQFF
NA	TRBV7-6	13	TRBJ2-7	NA	TGTGCCAGCAGCTTAGCTAAGGGTTCCGAGCAGTACTTC	CASSLAKGSEQYF
NA	TRBV20-1	14	TRBJ2-2	NA	TGCAGTGCATCATCCGGGGGCGTCACCGGGGAGCTGTTTTTT	CSASSGGVTGELFF
NA	TRBV2	14	TRBJ2-6	NA	TGTGCCAGCAGTCCGGAATCTGGGGCCAACGTCCTGACTTTC	CASSPESGANVLTF
many	TRBV6-1	15	TRBJ1-1	NA	TGTGCCAGCAGTGAAGGGACAGCGGGGAACACTGAAGCTTTCTTT	CASSEGTAGNTEAFF
many	TRBV4-1	13	TRBJ2-5	TRBD2	TGCGCCAGCAGCCTGACTAGCTTGGAGACCCAGTACTTC	CASSLTSLETQYF
few	TRBV10-3	12	TRBJ2-7	NA	TGTGCCTCAAGCCCCGAGAGTTACGAGCAGTACTTC	CASSPESYEQYF
once	TRBV19	16	TRBJ1-6	TRBD1	TGTGCCAGTAGTCAGGGACAGGGCCTACCGGGTTCACCCCTCCACTTT	CASSQGQGLPGSPLHF
NA	TRBV10-1	15	TRBJ2-7	NA	TGCGCCAGCAGTGAGTCGACGATTTTTTCCTACGAGCAGTACTTC	CASSESTIFSYEQYF
NA	TRBV7-2	13	TRBJ1-6	TRBD1	TGTGCCAGCGCCGGGACAGTTAATTCACCCCTCCACTTT	CASAGTVNSPLHF
few	TRBV3-1	14	TRBJ1-1	NA	TGTGCCAGCAGCAAAGGGGGAATATACACTGAAGCTTTCTTT	CASSKGGIYTEAFF
NA	TRBV18	13	TRBJ2-5	NA	TGTGCCAGCTCACCCGGGATCCAAGAGACCCAGTACTTC	CASSPGIQETQYF
NA	TRBV24-1	12	TRBJ2-5	NA	TGTGCCACCAGTGAATCGGGCAGTACCCAGTACTTC	CATSESGSTQYF
NA	TRBV20-1	12	TRBJ2-7	TRBD2	TGCAGTGCTAGTGAGGGAGGGGACGAGCAGTACTTC	CSASEGGDEQYF
many	TRBV5-1	16	TRBJ1-6	NA	TGCGCCAGCAGCTTGGCCGAGGGGCTGGGAAATTCACCCCTCCACTTT	CASSLAEGLGNSPLHF
many	TRBV2	14	TRBJ2-1	TRBD2	TGTGCCAGCAGTTGGCGGGGGGGCCGGAATGAGCAGTTCTTC	CASSWRGGRNEQFF
NA	TRBV25-1	14	TRBJ2-2	NA	TGTGCCAGCAGTGAAGTGGGTTCGACCGGGGAGCTGTTTTTT	CASSEVGSTGELFF
many	TRBV6-5	13	TRBJ2-3	NA	TGTGCCAGCCGCCGCACTAGCACAGATACGCAGTATTTT	CASRRTSTDTQYF